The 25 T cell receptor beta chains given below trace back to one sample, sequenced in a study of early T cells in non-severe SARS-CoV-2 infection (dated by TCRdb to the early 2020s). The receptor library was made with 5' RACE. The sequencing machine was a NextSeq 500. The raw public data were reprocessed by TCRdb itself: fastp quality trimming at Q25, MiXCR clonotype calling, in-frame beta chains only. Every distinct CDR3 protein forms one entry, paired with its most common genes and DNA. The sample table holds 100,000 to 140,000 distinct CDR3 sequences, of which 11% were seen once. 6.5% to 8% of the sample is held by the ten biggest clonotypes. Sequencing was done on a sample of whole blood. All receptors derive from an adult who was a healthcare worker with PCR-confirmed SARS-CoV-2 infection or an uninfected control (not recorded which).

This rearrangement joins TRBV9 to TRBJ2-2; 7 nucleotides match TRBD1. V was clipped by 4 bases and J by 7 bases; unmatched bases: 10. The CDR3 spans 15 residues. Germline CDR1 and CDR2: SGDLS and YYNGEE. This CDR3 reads CASSLDGTVNGELFF. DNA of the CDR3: TGTGCCAGCAGCTTAGACGGGACAGTCAACGGGGAGCTGTTTTTT.

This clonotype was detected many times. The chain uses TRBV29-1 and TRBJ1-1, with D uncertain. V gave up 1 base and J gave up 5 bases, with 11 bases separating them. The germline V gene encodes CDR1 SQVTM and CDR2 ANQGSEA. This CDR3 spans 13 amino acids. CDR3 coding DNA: TGCAGCGTTGAAGGGGAGGCGGGGACTGAAGCTTTCTTT. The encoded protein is CSVEGEAGTEAFF.

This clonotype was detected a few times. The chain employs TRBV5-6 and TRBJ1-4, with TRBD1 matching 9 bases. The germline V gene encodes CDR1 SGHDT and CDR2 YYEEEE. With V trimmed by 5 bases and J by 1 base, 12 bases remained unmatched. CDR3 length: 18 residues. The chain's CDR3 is CASSTGQGIQQTNEKLFF. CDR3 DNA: TGTGCCAGCAGTACCGGACAGGGGATACAGCAAACTAATGAAAAACTGTTTTTT.

CDR3 coding DNA: TGCAGTGGGGGCACCGTCTATGGCTACACCTTC. It translates to CSGGTVYGYTF. This rearrangement joins TRBV20-1 to TRBJ1-2, with a possible D match to TRBD1 (5 bases). Trimming cost V 7 bases and J 4 bases, with 10 bases left between them. The CDR3 contains 11 residues. Germline CDR1 reads DFQATT; CDR2 reads SNEGSKA (reference sequence).

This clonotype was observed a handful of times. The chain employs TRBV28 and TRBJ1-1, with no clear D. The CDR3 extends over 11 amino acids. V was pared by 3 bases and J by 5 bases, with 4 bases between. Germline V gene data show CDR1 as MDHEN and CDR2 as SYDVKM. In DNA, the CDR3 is TGTGCCAGCAGTTTTTCTACTGAAGCTTTCTTT. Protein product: CASSFSTEAFF.

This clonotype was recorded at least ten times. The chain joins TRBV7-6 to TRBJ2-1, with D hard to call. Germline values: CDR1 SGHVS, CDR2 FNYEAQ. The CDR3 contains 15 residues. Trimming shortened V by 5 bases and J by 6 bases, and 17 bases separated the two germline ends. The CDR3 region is CASSTQMGATNEQFF. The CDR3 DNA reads TGTGCCAGCAGCACCCAGATGGGTGCCACCAATGAGCAGTTCTTC.

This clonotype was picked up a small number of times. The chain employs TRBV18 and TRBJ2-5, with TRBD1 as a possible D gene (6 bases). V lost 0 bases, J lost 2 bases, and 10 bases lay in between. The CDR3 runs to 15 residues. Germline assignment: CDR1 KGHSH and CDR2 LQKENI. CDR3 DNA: TGTGCCAGCTCACCACCGGGACATACTCAAGAGACCCAGTACTTC. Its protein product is CASSPPGHTQETQYF.

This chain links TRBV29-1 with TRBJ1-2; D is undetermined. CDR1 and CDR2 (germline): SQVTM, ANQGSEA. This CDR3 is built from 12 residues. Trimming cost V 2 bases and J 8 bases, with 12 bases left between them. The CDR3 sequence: CSVELGSLGYTF. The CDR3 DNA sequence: TGCAGCGTTGAACTGGGAAGCTTGGGCTACACCTTC.

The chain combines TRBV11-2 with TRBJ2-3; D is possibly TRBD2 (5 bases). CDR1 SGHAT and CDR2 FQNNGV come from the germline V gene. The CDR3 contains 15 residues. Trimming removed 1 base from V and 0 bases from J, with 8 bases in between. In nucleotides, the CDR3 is TGTGCCAGCAGCTTAGTCCGCGGGAGCACAGATACGCAGTATTTT. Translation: CASSLVRGSTDTQYF. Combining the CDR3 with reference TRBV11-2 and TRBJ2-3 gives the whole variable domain EAGVAQSPRYKIIEKRQSVAFWCNPISGHATLYWYQQILGQGPKLLIQFQNNGVVDDSQLPKDRFSAERLKGVDSTLKIQPAKLEDSAVYLCASSLVRGSTDTQYFGPGTRLTVL.

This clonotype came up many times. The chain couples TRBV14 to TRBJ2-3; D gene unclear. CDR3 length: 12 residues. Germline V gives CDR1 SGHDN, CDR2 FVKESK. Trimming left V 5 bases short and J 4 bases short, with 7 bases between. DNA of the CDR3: TGTGCCAGCAGCACGACGGCAGATACGCAGTATTTT. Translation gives CASSTTADTQYF.

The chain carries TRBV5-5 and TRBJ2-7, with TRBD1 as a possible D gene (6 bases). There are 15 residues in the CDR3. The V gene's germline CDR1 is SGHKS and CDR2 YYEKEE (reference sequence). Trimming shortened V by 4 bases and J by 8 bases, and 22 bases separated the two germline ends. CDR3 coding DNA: TGTGCCAGCAGCCATCAAATACAGGGCACCGTCCAGCAGTACTTC. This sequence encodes CASSHQIQGTVQQYF.

The CDR3 is CASTAALNSPLHF. Here the CDR3 DNA reads TGTGCCAGCACGGCTGCTCTAAATTCACCCCTCCACTTT. The chain has TRBV12-3 or TRBV12-4 and TRBJ1-6; D is ambiguous. CDR3 length: 13 amino acids. V lost 7 bases to trimming and J lost 7 bases, with 11 bases between them.

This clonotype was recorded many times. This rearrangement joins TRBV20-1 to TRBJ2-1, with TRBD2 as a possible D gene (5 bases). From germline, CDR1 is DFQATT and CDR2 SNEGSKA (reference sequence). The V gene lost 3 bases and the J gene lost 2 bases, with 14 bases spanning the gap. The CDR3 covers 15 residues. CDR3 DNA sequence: TGCAGTGCTAGTTGGGAGTTGCGAACCTACAATGAGCAGTTCTTC. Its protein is CSASWELRTYNEQFF.

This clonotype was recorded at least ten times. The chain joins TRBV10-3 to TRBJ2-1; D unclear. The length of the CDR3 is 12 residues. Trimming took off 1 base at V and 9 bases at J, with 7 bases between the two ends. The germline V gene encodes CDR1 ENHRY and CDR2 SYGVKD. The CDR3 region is CAISEYISEQFF. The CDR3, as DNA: TGTGCCATCAGTGAGTACATCAGTGAGCAGTTCTTC.

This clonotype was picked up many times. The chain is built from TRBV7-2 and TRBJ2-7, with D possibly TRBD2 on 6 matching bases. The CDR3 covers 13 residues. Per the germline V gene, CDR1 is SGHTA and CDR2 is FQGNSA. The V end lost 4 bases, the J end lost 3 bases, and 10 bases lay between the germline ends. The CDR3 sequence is CASSSGLSYEQYF. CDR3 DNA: TGTGCCAGCAGCTCGGGACTGAGCTACGAGCAGTACTTC. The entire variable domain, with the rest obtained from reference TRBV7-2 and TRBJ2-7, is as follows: GAGVSQSPSNKVTEKGKDVELRCDPISGHTALYWYRQSLGQGLEFLIYFQGNSAPDKSGLPSDRFSAERTGGSVSTLTIQRTQQEDSAVYLCASSSGLSYEQYFGPGTRLTVT.

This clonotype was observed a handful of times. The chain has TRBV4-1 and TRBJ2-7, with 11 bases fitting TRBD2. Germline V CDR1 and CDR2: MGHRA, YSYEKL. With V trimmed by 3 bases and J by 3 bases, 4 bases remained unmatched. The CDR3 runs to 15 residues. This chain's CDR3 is CASSHTTSGDYEQYF. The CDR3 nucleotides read TGCGCCAGCAGCCACACGACTAGCGGGGACTACGAGCAGTACTTC.

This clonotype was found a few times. CDR3 sequence: CATSRVGVYEQFF. CDR3 nucleotides: TGTGCCACCAGCAGAGTGGGCGTCTATGAGCAGTTCTTC. This sequence joins TRBV15 and TRBJ2-1; no clear D gene. Germline values: CDR1 LNHNV, CDR2 YYDKDF (reference sequence). The CDR3 extends over 13 amino acids. V was shortened by 1 base and J by 8 bases, with 9 bases between the two germline ends.

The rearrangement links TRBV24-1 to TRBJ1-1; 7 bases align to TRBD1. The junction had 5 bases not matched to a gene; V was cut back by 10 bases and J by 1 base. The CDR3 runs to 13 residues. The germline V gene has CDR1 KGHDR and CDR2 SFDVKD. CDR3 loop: CATRQGRNTEAFF. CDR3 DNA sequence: TGTGCCACGCGACAGGGCCGGAACACTGAAGCTTTCTTT.

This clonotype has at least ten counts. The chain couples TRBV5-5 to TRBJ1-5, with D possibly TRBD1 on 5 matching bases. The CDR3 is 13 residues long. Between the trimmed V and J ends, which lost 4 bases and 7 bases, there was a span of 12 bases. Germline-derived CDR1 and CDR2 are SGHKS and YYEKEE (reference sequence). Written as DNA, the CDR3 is TGTGCCAGCAGCGAGACAGCGCCGCAGCCCCAGCATTTT. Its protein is CASSETAPQPQHF.

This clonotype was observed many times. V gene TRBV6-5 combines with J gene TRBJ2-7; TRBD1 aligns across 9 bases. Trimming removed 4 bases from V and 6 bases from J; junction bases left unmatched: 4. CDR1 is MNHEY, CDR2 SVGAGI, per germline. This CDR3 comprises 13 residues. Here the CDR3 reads CASSFGTGFEQYF. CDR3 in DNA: TGTGCCAGCAGTTTCGGGACAGGGTTCGAGCAGTACTTC.

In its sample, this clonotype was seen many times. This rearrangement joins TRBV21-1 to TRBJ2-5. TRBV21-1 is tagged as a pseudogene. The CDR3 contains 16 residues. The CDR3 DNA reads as TGTGCCAGCAGCCCGCGATCGTTAGAGAGGCGGGAGACCCAGTACTTC. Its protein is CASSPRSLERRETQYF.

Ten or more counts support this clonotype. CDR3 sequence: CAIQDPISYEQYF. The CDR3 DNA sequence: TGTGCCATTCAGGACCCCATCTCCTACGAGCAGTACTTC. The V call is TRBV27, the J call TRBJ2-7, with D unresolved. V was cut by 10 bases and J by 0 bases, with 13 bases left in between. The CDR3 is 13 amino acids. Looked up from germline, CDR1 is MNHEY and CDR2 is SMNVEV (reference sequence).

The CDR3 sequence is CASKRPQVTDTQYF. The CDR3 nucleotides read TGTGCCAGCAAACGGCCTCAGGTAACAGATACGCAGTATTTT. The J gene is TRBJ2-3, the V gene TRBV28; unclear D gene. This CDR3 is 14 amino acids long. The germline gives CDR1 MDHEN, CDR2 SYDVKM. With 7 bases removed from V and 3 bases from J, the gap between germline ends came to 14 bases.

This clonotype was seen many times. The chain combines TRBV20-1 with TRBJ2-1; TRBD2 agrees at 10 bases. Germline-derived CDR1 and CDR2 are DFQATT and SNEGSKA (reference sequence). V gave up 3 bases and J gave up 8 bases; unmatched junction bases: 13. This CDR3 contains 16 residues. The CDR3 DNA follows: TGCAGTGCTAGTGGGCTAGCGGGAGAAACACGGGATGAGCAGTTCTTC. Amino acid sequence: CSASGLAGETRDEQFF.

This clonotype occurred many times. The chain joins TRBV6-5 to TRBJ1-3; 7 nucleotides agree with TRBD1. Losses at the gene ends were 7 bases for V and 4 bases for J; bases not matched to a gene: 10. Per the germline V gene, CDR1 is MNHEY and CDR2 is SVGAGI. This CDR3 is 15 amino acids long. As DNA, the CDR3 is TGTGCCAGCACCCCCTCCGACAGGGCGGGAAACACCATATATTTT. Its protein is CASTPSDRAGNTIYF.